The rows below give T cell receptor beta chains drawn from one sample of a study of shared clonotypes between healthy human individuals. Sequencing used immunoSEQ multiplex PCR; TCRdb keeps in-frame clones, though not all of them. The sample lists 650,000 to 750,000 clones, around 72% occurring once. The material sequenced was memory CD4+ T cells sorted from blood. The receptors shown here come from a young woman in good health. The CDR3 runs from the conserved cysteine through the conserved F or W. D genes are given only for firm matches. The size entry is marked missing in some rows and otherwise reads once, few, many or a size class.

TGTGCCAGCAGCATACCAGGGGGCGCGGATGGCTACACCTTC	CASSIPGGADGYTF	TRBV28	TRBJ1-2	TRBD1	once
TGTGCCAGTAGTAGACTAGCGGGAGATGAGCAGTTCTTC	CASSRLAGDEQFF	TRBV19	TRBJ2-1	TRBD2	.
TGTGCCTGCGAACAGGGAGTCCGGTCTGGAAACACCATATATTTT	CACEQGVRSGNTIYF	TRBV30	TRBJ1-3	.	.
TGTGCCAGTAGTCATACTAGCGGGGTTTCCTACAATGAGCAGTTCTTC	CASSHTSGVSYNEQFF	TRBV19	TRBJ2-1	TRBD2	.
TGTGCCAGCAGCGGAAGCGGGAGAGCAGATACGCAGTATTTT	CASSGSGRADTQYF	TRBV7-3	TRBJ2-3	TRBD2	.
TGTGCCAGCAGCTTGGGATGGAGTGTCAATGAGCAGTTCTTC	CASSLGWSVNEQFF	TRBV5-4	TRBJ2-1	.	.
TGCGCCAGCAGCGCCCCCGGGACTAGCGGGACTAGCACAGATACGCAGTATTTT	CASSAPGTSGTSTDTQYF	TRBV4-1	TRBJ2-3	TRBD2	.
TGCGCCAGTAGACTAGCCGCGAACACCGGGGAGCTGTTTTTT	CASRLAANTGELFF	TRBV10-1	TRBJ2-2	TRBD2	.
TGTGCCAGCAGTTTGCCTAAAGTGGAGACCCAGTACTTC	CASSLPKVETQYF	TRBV28	TRBJ2-5	.	.
TGTGCCAGCAGCGCCGCGGGACGGTATGGCTACACCTTC	CASSAAGRYGYTF	TRBV7-8	TRBJ1-2	.	.
TGTGCCAGCACCCAGACTTCTACCTACAATGAGCAGTTCTTC	CASTQTSTYNEQFF	TRBV28	TRBJ2-1	.	.
TGTGCCAGCAGTGAAGAGGTTGAGGAGACCCAGTACTTC	CASSEEVEETQYF	TRBV6-1	TRBJ2-5	.	.
TGTGCCAGCAATATCGGCAATCAGCCCCAGCATTTT	CASNIGNQPQHF	TRBV6-1	TRBJ1-5	.	.
TGTGCCAGCAGCTTAGAAAATAGCGGCGGTGGGTACTTC	CASSLENSGGGYF	TRBV11-2	TRBJ2-7	.	.
TGTGCCAGCAGTTTATCCGGACAGGGCCAGACCCAGTACTTC	CASSLSGQGQTQYF	TRBV27	TRBJ2-5	TRBD1	.
TGTGCCAGCAGCCCACCGGGGTTCGAAGCTTTCTTT	CASSPPGFEAFF	TRBV28	TRBJ1-1	.	.
TGTGCCAGCAGCACCCCTGCGGGAAGGGGTGAGCAGTACTTC	CASSTPAGRGEQYF	TRBV6-5	TRBJ2-7	.	.
TGCGCCAGCACACCCGGGACGGAAGGAAACACCATATATTTT	CASTPGTEGNTIYF	TRBV5-1	TRBJ1-3	.	few
TGTGCCAGCAGTTCCCGGACAGGGGCGGGTGAAAAACTGTTTTTT	CASSSRTGAGEKLFF	TRBV28	TRBJ1-4	TRBD1	.
TGCAGCGTTGATGGGAGCTCCTACAATGAGCAGTTCTTC	CSVDGSSYNEQFF	TRBV29-1	TRBJ2-1	.	.
TGCAGCGTCGGGCACTCTCACAATGAGCAGTTCTTC	CSVGHSHNEQFF	TRBV29-1	TRBJ2-1	.	few
TGTGCCAGCAGCTCCACCTTTGGCTACACCTTC	CASSSTFGYTF	TRBV11-2	TRBJ1-2	.	.
TGTGCCAGCAGCCCAATTGCTAATGAAAAACTGTTTTTT	CASSPIANEKLFF	TRBV7-9	TRBJ1-4	.	few
TGTGCCAGCACCTCAGGGAGCGGTGGCTGGAATGAGCAGTTCTTC	CASTSGSGGWNEQFF	TRBV28	TRBJ2-1	.	.
TGTGCCAGCAGTTATCTTGGACTAGCGGGAGGCCGGACCGGGGAGCTGTTTTTT	CASSYLGLAGGRTGELFF	TRBV13	TRBJ2-2	TRBD2	.
TGTGCCAGCAGCCTCCGAGTGGGGGTCATGAACACTGAAGCTTTCTTT	CASSLRVGVMNTEAFF	TRBV14	TRBJ1-1	.	.
TGTGCCAGCAGCCTACGTACCGATTCACCCCTCCACTTT	CASSLRTDSPLHF	TRBV14	TRBJ1-6	.	.
TGTGCCAGCAGTTACTCCACGGGTGGCAACTATGGCTACACCTTC	CASSYSTGGNYGYTF	TRBV6-5	TRBJ1-2	.	.
TGCGCCAGCAGCTTGGTTGGGGAGGACACCGGGGAGCTGTTTTTT	CASSLVGEDTGELFF	TRBV5-1	TRBJ2-2	.	.
TGCGCCAGCAGCCACGTCTCCGGGACTAGCGGGAGGTCTGAGCAGTTCTTC	CASSHVSGTSGRSEQFF	TRBV4-1	TRBJ2-1	TRBD2	.
TGTGCCAGCAGCTCGACGGGGGGCGTGGAGACCCAGTACTTC	CASSSTGGVETQYF	TRBV7-9	TRBJ2-5	.	.
TGTGCCAGCAGCAGGACTAGCGGAGGCTACAATGAGCAGTTCTTC	CASSRTSGGYNEQFF	TRBV27	TRBJ2-1	TRBD2	.
TGTGCCAGCAGCCCGACAGTATACGAGCAGTACTTC	CASSPTVYEQYF	TRBV7-9	TRBJ2-7	.	many
TGTGCCAGCAGTATCCGGGACAGGGATAGCGGAGGCTACACCTTC	CASSIRDRDSGGYTF	TRBV28	TRBJ1-2	TRBD1	.
TGTGCCACTAGACTAGCGGGAGGGGATGAGCAGTTCTTC	CATRLAGGDEQFF	TRBV27	TRBJ2-1	TRBD2	.
TGTGCCAGCAGCCATCACAGGTCTATGAACACTGAAGCTTTCTTT	CASSHHRSMNTEAFF	TRBV14	TRBJ1-1	.	.
TGCGCCAGCAGCTTCTCGGTGAACACCGGGGAGCTGTTTTTT	CASSFSVNTGELFF	TRBV5-1	TRBJ2-2	.	.
TGTGCCAGCAGCTTCGGGGTTAGCGGGCCGCGTGGCTACACCTTC	CASSFGVSGPRGYTF	TRBV5-5	TRBJ1-2	.	.
TGTGCCAGCTCACCACCGGCGACGGGGGACGAGCAGTACTTC	CASSPPATGDEQYF	TRBV18	TRBJ2-7	.	.
TGTGCCAGCAGTGGTTCTGCGGGAAACGGAATTGCCACCTACGAGCAGTACTTC	CASSGSAGNGIATYEQYF	TRBV25-1	TRBJ2-7	.	.
TGTGCCAGCAAGGGAGTCTCCTACGAGCAGTACTTC	CASKGVSYEQYF	TRBV6-1	TRBJ2-7	.	.